A single sample is the source of the 17 T cell receptor beta chains below, sequenced in a study of tumor-infiltrating lymphocytes in primary liver carcinoma. DNA and RNA were both co-extracted from about 19-30 mg of bulk tissue that had not been sorted. TCR beta cDNA was reverse-transcribed from roughly 0.45 ug of total RNA. The reaction used a constant-region primer and ProtoScript II reverse transcriptase. Sequencing libraries for TCR beta derived from three nested multiplex PCR rounds that used slightly modified ARM-PCR. The first two PCR rounds used TRBV1-TRBV30 forward primers with a C-beta reverse primer, about 10 cycles each. TCRdb analysed the multiplex PCR reads with MiXCR anew, one entry per CDR3 protein. The sample lists roughly 100,000 distinct CDR3 sequences; roughly 80% were seen once. Specimen: liver tumor tissue from sampling region 3. This sample's subset: tumor region T3, left-lateral pole. Receptor source: a man aged 35-49 years with primary liver carcinoma and hepatitis B virus infection.

The rearrangement joins TRBV12-3 or TRBV12-4 to TRBJ1-5; 7 positions match TRBD1. The J call may not be correct, given that the DNA end is closer to TRBJ2-3. This CDR3 is built from 13 residues. The DNA of the CDR3 is TGTGCCAACAGGGACAGCTTCAATCAGCCCCAGTATTTT. Translating it yields CANRDSFNQPQYF.

As for this clonotype: Germline and junction disagree at one end, which may indicate a read error. The rearrangement joins TRBV4-3 to TRBJ2-3, with D maybe TRBD2 (5 bases). The germline gives CDR1 LGHNA, CDR2 YSLEER. This CDR3 is built from 16 residues. The CDR3 protein is CASSHTSLTEGDTQYF. CDR3 in DNA: TGCGCCAGTAGCCACACATCGTTAACAGAGGGAGATACGCAGTATTTT.

A word on this clonotype: Here the CDR3 omits its conserved ending phenylalanine or tryptophan, so a read error is the likely source. No DNA is shown, since the ends of the CDR3 on it are uncertain; the CDR3 is the one TCRdb lists. The chain employs TRBV11-2 and TRBJ2-7; the table gives TRBD2 as D, unverified against the DNA. Germline V lookup: CDR1 SGHAT, CDR2 FQNNGV. The CDR3 contains 14 residues when both ends are counted. The CDR3 sequence is CASTRGSSTYEHYI.

This clonotype was counted ten times or more. This rearrangement joins TRBV6-1 to TRBJ2-2; D not resolved. The germline V and J ends were trimmed by 5 bases and 1 base, with 5 bases remaining between them. The V gene's germline CDR1 is MNHNS and CDR2 SASEGT. The CDR3 has 13 amino acids. The CDR3 loop is CASSFGNTGELFF. The CDR3 DNA is TGTGCCAGCAGTTTCGGGAACACCGGGGAGCTGTTTTTT.

In regard to this clonotype: Without the conserved terminal phenylalanine or tryptophan, this CDR3 likely stems from a read error. This rearrangement joins TRBV7-8 to TRBJ2-7; a weak D match, TRBD2 (6 bases). The CDR3 has 16 amino acids. CDR1 and CDR2 (germline): SGHVS, FQNEAQ. Between the trimmed V and J ends, which lost 5 bases and 2 bases, there was a span of 19 bases. CDR3 in amino acids: CASSLGGGTWTYEQYY. In DNA, the CDR3 is TGTGCCAGCAGCCTAGGTGGGGGGACGTGGACCTACGAGCAGTACTAC.

This clonotype was found once. This chain connects TRBV6-2 or TRBV6-3 to TRBJ2-1; D possibly uses TRBD1 or TRBD2 (5 bases each). CDR3 length equals 13 residues. Looked up from germline, CDR1 is MNHEY and CDR2 is SVGEGT. V lost 6 bases to trimming and J lost 12 bases, with 18 bases between them. The CDR3 bases are TGTGCCAGCAGACCGGATCTAGCAGGGAGGCAGTTCTTC. This translates into CASRPDLAGRQFF.

In the case of this clonotype: Because the CDR3 is missing its conserved closing phenylalanine or tryptophan, this is likely a read error. For the CDR3, the DNA is TGCAGCGACCGCCGGAGGGGGGAGGACACTGAAGCTTTCTTG. It is translated as CSDRRRGEDTEAFL. V and J are TRBV29-1 and TRBJ1-1, with D perhaps matching TRBD1 (6 bases). There are 14 residues in the CDR3. Trimming pared 7 bases from V and 3 bases from J, leaving 18 bases between. Per the germline V gene, CDR1 is SQVTM and CDR2 is ANQGSEA.

Notes on this clonotype: The conserved closing phenylalanine or tryptophan is absent in this CDR3, likely reflecting a read error. The rearrangement joins TRBV7-8 to TRBJ2-1; 14 nucleotides agree with TRBD2. CDR3 length: 15 residues. CDR1 SGHVS and CDR2 FQNEAQ come from the germline V gene. This chain's CDR3 is CTSSLTSGRVDEQFS. The CDR3, as DNA: TGTACCAGCAGCCTGACTAGCGGGAGGGTCGATGAGCAGTTCTCC.

The chain links TRBV28 to TRBJ2-3; no definite D call. CDR3 length equals 13 residues. The germline V and J ends were trimmed by 5 bases and 5 bases, with 11 bases remaining between them. Germline values: CDR1 MDHEN, CDR2 SYDVKM. In nucleotides, the CDR3 is TGTGCCAGCAGTACCGTTTTGAGAGATACGCAGTATTTT. Encoded protein: CASSTVLRDTQYF. The variable domain in full, completed from reference TRBV28 and TRBJ2-3, reads DVKVTQSSRYLVKRTGEKVFLECVQDMDHENMFWYRQDPGLGLRLIYFSYDVKMKEKGDIPEGYSVSREKKERFSLILESASTNQTSMYLCASSTVLRDTQYFGPGTRLTVL.

Notes on this clonotype: Germline and junction disagree at one end, which may indicate a read error. CDR3 DNA: TGTGTCAGCAGCCCGACCGGGAGTAGCCGGAGTGGAGATACGCAGTATTTT. Its translation is CVSSPTGSSRSGDTQYF. The V and J genes are TRBV5-5 and TRBJ2-3; weak D call: TRBD2 (6 bases). The CDR3 is 17 amino acids. CDR1 is SGHKS, CDR2 YYEKEE, per germline (reference sequence). Complete variable domain (other parts from reference TRBV5-5 and TRBJ2-3): DAGVTQSPTHLIKTRGQQVTLRCSPISGHKSVSWYQQVLGQGPQFIFQYYEKEERGRGNFPDRFSARQFPNYSSELNVNALLLGDSALYLCVSSPTGSSRSGDTQYFGPGTRLTVL.

Concerning this clonotype: Without the conserved terminal phenylalanine or tryptophan, this CDR3 likely stems from a read error. The chain employs TRBV29-1 and TRBJ2-3; the D gene is possibly TRBD1 (6 bases). Per the germline V gene, CDR1 is SQVTM and CDR2 is ANQGSEA. The CDR3 is made up of 11 amino acids. CDR3 amino acids: CGFGGPDTQYY. Written as DNA, the CDR3 is TGCGGGTTTGGGGGCCCAGATACGCAGTATTAT.

Note on this clonotype: Relative to the germline gene, one junction end is altered; a read error may explain this. The V gene is TRBV12-3 or TRBV12-4, the J gene TRBJ2-1; unclear D gene. This CDR3 has 15 amino acids. CDR3 in amino acids: CAGSKGTLLWEEQLF. Written as DNA, the CDR3 is TGTGCCGGCAGTAAGGGTACTTTACTTTGGGAAGAGCAGTTGTTC.

Turning to this clonotype: One junction end disagrees with the germline gene, perhaps due to a read error. V and J are TRBV11-1 and TRBJ2-1; unclear D gene. Per germline, CDR1 SGHAT and CDR2 FQDESV (reference sequence). This CDR3 contains 13 residues. In DNA, the CDR3 is TGCGCCAGCAGCCCCCGGAGATACAAAGCGCAGTTCTTC. This sequence encodes CASSPRRYKAQFF.

This clonotype was found a few times. The chain uses TRBV7-9 and TRBJ2-5; D is undetermined. V lost 5 bases to trimming and J lost 5 bases, with 15 bases between them. Germline V gene data show CDR1 as SEHNR and CDR2 as FQNEAQ (reference sequence). CDR3 size: 14 residues. The CDR3 DNA is TGTGCCAGCAGCGATTCAGGATTTGGGGAGACCCAGTACTTC. Amino acid sequence: CASSDSGFGETQYF.

This clonotype was observed at least ten times. The chain recombines TRBV10-3 with TRBJ1-1; D unresolved. Trimming shortened V by 3 bases and J by 4 bases, and 15 bases separated the two germline ends. The germline V gene encodes CDR1 ENHRY and CDR2 SYGVKD. This CDR3 has 15 amino acids. CDR3: CAISDQSRGVTEAFF. In DNA form, the CDR3 reads TGTGCCATCAGTGACCAGTCCCGGGGTGTCACTGAAGCTTTCTTT.

With respect to this clonotype: One end of the junction varies from germline; a read error may be responsible. The chain links TRBV11-2 to TRBJ2-4, with 10 bases matching TRBD2. This CDR3 comprises 17 residues. The germline V gene encodes CDR1 SGHAT and CDR2 FQNNGV. As DNA, the CDR3 is TGTACCAGCAGCTTATATACTAGCGGGATTGCCAAAAACATTCAATACTTC. Its translation is CTSSLYTSGIAKNIQYF.

Regarding this clonotype: Relative to the germline gene, one junction end is altered; a read error may explain this. V is TRBV6-1 and J is TRBJ2-3; D possibly uses TRBD1 or TRBD2 (5 bases each). The germline V gene encodes CDR1 MNHNS and CDR2 SASEGT. The CDR3 has 14 amino acids. Here the CDR3 reads CASSEVKGRDTKYF. The CDR3 DNA is TGTGCCAGCAGTGAAGTAAAGGGACGGGATACGAAGTATTTT.